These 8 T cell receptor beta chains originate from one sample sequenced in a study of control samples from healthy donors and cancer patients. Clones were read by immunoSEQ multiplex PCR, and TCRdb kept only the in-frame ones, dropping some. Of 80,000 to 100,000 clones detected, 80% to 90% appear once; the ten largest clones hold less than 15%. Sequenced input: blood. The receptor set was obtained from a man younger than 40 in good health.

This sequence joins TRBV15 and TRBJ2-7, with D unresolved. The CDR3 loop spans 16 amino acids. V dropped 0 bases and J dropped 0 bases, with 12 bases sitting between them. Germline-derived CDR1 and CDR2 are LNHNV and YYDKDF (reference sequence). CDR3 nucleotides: TGTGCCACCAGCAGAGATAAAACTGCAGTCTCCTACGAGCAGTACTTC. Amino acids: CATSRDKTAVSYEQYF. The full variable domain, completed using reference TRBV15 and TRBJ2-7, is DAMVIQNPRYQVTQFGKPVTLSCSQTLNHNVMYWYQQKSSQAPKLLFHYYDKDFNNEADTPDNFQSRRPNTSFCFLDIRSPGLGDTAMYLCATSRDKTAVSYEQYFGPGTRLTVT.

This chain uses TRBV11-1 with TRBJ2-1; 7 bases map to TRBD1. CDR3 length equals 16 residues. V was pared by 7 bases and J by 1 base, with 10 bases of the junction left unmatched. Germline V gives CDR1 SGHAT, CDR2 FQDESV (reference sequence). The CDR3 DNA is TGTGCCAGCACCAGACAGGGACGTTTGTCCTACAATGAGCAGTTCTTC. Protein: CASTRQGRLSYNEQFF.

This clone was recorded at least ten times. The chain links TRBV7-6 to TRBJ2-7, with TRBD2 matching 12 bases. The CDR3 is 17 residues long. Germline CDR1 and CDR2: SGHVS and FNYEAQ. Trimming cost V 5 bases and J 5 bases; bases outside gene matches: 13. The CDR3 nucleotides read TGTGCCAGCAGCCCCCGGCCCCTACTAGCGGGAGGTAACGAGCAGTACTTC. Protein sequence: CASSPRPLLAGGNEQYF.

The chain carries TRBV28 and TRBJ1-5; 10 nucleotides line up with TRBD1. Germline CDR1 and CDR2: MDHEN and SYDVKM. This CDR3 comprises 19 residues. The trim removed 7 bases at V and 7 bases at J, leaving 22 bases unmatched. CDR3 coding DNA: TGTGCCAGCATCAATATCCGGGACAGGGGATTCAGAGTAGGCCAGCCCCAGCATTTT. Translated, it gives CASINIRDRGFRVGQPQHF.

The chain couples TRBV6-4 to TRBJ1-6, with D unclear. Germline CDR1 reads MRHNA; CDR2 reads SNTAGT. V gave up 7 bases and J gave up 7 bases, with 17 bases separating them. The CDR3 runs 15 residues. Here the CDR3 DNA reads TGTGCCAGCAAATACAACAGCGAACTGAATTCACCCCTCCACTTT. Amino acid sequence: CASKYNSELNSPLHF.

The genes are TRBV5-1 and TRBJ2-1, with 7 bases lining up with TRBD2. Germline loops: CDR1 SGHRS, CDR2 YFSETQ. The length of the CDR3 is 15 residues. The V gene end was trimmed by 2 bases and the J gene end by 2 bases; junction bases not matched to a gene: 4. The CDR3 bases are TGCGCCAGCAGCTTTACTAGCGCGACCTACAATGAGCAGTTCTTC. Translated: CASSFTSATYNEQFF.

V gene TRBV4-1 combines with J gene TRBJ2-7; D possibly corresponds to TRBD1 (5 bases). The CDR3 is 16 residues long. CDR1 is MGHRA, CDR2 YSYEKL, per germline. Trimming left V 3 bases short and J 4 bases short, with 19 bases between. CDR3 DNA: TGCGCCAGCAGCCATTCTCCTACAGGAGCTACATACGAGCAGTACTTC. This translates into CASSHSPTGATYEQYF.

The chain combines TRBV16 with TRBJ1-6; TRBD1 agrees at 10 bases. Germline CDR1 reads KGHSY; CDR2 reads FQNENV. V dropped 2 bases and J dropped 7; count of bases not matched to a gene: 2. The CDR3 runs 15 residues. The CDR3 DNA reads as TGTGCCAGCAGCCAAGGGACAGGGGACAATTCACCCCTCCACTTT. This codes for CASSQGTGDNSPLHF.